The present T cell receptor beta chain was sequenced within a study of monozygotic twins with cystic fibrosis. The repertoire was sequenced with immunoSEQ multiplex PCR; TCRdb's copy has only in-frame clones and lacks some. The repertoire consists of around 14,000 clones, with nearly 99% occurring once and the leading ten covering 0.41%. This clonotype originated in a girl under 10 years old with cystic fibrosis. Specimen: blood.

The CDR3 sequence: CASSLVGRSSIQYF. CDR3 sequence (DNA): TGTGCCAGCAGCTTGGTAGGCAGGTCAAGCATTCAGTACTTC. The chain is built from TRBV5-6 and TRBJ2-4; D not resolved. The CDR3 sequence is 14 residues long. V was pared by 0 bases and J by 9 bases, with 13 bases between. The germline gives CDR1 SGHDT, CDR2 YYEEEE. Combining the CDR3 with reference TRBV5-6 and TRBJ2-4 gives the whole variable domain DAGVTQSPTHLIKTRGQQVTLRCSPKSGHDTVSWYQQALGQGPQFIFQYYEEEERQRGNFPDRFSGHQFPNYSSELNVNALLLGDSALYLCASSLVGRSSIQYFGAGTRLSVL.